This T cell receptor beta chain was identified in a study of graft-versus-host responses after intestinal transplantation. Findings and limits, study-wide: GvH clones appeared in recipient marrow, some first in ileum or blood. When patients had graft-donor T cell macrochimerism, their allografts held high graft-versus-host to host-versus-graft clonal ratios.

As concerns this clone: Antigen: not known.

Profiled with immunoSEQ multiplex PCR; TCRdb holds only in-frame clones, not every one. The data hold tens of thousands of clones, with roughly 89% observed a single time. The sample was unstimulated CD4+ T cells sorted from spleen or lymph node cells, taken before intestinal transplant. The source of this sequence is a human donor who received an intestinal transplant.

This CDR3 is CATLAGGPNEQFF. For the CDR3, the DNA is TGTGCCACCTTAGCGGGAGGGCCGAATGAGCAGTTCTTC. The genes are TRBV6-5 and TRBJ2-1; 11 positions match TRBD2. J lost 7 bases, V lost 10 bases, and 6 bases had no gene match. The CDR3 spans 13 residues. Per germline, CDR1 MNHEY and CDR2 SVGAGI.